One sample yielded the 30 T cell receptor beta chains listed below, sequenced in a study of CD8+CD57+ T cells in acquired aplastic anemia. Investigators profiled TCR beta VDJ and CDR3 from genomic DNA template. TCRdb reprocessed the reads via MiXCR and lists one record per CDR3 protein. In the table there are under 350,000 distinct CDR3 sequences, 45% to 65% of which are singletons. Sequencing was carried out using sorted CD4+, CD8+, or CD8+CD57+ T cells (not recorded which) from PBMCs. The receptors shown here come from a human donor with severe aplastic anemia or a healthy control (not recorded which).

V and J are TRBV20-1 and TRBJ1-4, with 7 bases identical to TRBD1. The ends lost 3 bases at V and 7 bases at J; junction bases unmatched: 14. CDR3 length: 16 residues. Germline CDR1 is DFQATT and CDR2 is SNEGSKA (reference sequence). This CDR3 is CSASPSTGALTEKLFF. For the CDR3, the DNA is TGCAGTGCTAGCCCAAGTACAGGGGCGCTCACTGAAAAACTGTTTTTT.

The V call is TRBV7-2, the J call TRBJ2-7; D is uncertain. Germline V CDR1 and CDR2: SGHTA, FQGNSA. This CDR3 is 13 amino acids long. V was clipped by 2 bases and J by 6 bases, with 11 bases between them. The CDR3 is CASSLTLVSEQYF. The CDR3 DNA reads TGTGCCAGCAGCTTAACCCTAGTTTCCGAGCAGTACTTC.

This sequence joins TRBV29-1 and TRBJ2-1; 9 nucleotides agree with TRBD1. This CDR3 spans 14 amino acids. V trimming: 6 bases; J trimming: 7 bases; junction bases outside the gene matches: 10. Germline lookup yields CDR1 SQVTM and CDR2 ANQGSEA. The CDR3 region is CSVSPGQGGNEQFF. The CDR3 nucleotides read TGCAGCGTGTCGCCGGGACAGGGCGGGAATGAGCAGTTCTTC.

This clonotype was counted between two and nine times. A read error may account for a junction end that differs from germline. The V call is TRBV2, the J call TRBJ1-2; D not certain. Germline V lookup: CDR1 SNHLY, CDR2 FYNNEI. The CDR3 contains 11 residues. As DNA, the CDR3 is TGTGCCAGCACTCTCGGCGAGAGATACAGATTC. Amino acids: CASTLGERYRF. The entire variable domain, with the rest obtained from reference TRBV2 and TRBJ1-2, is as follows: EPEVTQTPSHQVTQMGQEVILRCVPISNHLYFYWYRQILGQKVEFLVSFYNNEISEKSEIFDDQFSVERPDGSNFTLKIRSTKLEDSAMYFCASTLGERYRFGSGTRLTVV.

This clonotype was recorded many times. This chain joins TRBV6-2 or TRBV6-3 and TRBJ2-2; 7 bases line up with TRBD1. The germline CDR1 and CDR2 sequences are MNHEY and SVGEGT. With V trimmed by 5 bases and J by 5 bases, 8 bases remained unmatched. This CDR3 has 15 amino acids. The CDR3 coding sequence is TGTGCCAGCAGTCACCGGACAGGCAGGACCGGGGAGCTGTTTTTT. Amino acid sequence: CASSHRTGRTGELFF.

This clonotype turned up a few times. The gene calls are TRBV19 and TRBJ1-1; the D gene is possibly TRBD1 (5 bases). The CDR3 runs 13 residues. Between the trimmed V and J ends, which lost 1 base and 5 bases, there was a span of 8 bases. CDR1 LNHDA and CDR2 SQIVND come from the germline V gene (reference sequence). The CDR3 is CASSIARGTEAFF. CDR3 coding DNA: TGTGCCAGTAGTATAGCTAGGGGTACTGAAGCTTTCTTT.

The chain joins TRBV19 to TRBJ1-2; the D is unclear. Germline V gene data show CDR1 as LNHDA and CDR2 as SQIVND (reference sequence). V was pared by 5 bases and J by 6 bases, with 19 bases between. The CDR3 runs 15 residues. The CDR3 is CASSPRTSGMDGYTF. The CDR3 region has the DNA TGTGCCAGTAGTCCAAGGACTTCGGGAATGGATGGCTACACCTTC.

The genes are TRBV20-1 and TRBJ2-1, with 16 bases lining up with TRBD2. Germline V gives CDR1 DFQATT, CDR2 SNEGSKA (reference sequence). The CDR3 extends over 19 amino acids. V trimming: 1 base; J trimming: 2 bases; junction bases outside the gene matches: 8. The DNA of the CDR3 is TGCAGTGCTAGAGTTCCGGGACTAGCGGGAGGGAGGGCCTACAATGAGCAGTTCTTC. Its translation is CSARVPGLAGGRAYNEQFF.

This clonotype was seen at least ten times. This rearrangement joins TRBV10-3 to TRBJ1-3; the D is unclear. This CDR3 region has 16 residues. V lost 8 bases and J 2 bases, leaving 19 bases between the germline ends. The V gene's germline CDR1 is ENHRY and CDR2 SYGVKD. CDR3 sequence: CAISTVHADTGNTIYF. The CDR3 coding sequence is TGTGCCATCTCTACAGTCCACGCCGATACTGGAAACACCATATATTTT.

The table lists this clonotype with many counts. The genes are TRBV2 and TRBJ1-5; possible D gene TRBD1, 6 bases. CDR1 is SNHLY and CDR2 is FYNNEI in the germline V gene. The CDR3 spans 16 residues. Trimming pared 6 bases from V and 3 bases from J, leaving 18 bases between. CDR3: CASSATGTPHNQPQHF. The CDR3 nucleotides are TGTGCCAGCAGCGCTACAGGGACCCCCCACAATCAGCCCCAGCATTTT. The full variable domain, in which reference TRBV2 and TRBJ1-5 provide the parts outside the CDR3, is EPEVTQTPSHQVTQMGQEVILRCVPISNHLYFYWYRQILGQKVEFLVSFYNNEISEKSEIFDDQFSVERPDGSNFTLKIRSTKLEDSAMYFCASSATGTPHNQPQHFGDGTRLSIL.

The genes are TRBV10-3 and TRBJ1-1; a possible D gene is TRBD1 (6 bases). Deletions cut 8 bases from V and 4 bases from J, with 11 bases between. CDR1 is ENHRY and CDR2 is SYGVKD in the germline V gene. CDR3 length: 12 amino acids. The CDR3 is CAIGTGTTEAFF. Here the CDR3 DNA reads TGTGCCATCGGTACAGGGACCACTGAAGCTTTCTTT.

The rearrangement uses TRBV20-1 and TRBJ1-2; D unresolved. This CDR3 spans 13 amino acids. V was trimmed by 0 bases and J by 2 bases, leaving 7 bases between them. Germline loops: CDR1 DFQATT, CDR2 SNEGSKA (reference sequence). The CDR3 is CSAREGRNYGYTF. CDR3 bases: TGCAGTGCTAGAGAAGGGAGGAACTATGGCTACACCTTC.

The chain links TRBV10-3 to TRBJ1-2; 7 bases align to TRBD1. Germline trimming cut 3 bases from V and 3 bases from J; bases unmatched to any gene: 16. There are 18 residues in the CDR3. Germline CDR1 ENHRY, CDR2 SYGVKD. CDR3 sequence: CAISDHFGTDFYHYGYTF. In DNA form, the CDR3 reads TGTGCCATCAGTGACCACTTCGGGACAGATTTTTACCACTATGGCTACACCTTC.

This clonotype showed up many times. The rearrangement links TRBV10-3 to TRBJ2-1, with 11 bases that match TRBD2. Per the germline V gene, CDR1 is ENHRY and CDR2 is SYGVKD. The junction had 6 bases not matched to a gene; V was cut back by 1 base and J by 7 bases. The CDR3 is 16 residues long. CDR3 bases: TGTGCCATCAGTGAGTTAGCGGGGGGGGATGGGAATGAGCAGTTCTTC. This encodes CAISELAGGDGNEQFF.

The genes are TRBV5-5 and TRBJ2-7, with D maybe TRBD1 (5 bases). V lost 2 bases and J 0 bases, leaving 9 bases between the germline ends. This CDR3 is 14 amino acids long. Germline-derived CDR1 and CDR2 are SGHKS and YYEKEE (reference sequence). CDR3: CASSFATASYEQYF. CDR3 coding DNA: TGTGCCAGCAGCTTCGCGACAGCCTCCTACGAGCAGTACTTC.

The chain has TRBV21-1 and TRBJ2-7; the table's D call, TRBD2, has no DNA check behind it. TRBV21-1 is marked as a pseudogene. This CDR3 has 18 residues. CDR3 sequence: CASSVEDSTSEVNYEQYF. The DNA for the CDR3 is TGTGCCAGCAGCGTAGAGGACTCGACCTCGGAGGTTAACTACGAGCAGTACTTC.

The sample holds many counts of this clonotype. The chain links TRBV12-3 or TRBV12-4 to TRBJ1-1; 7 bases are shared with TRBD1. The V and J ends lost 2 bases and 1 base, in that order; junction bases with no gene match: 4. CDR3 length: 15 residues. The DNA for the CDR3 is TGTGCCAGCAGTTTATCAGAGGGGGCGAACACTGAAGCTTTCTTT. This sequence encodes CASSLSEGANTEAFF.

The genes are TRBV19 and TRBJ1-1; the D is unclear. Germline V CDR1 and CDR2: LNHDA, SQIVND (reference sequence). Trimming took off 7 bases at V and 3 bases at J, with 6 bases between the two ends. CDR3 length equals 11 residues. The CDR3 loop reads CASIPDTEAFF. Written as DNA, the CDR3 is TGTGCCAGTATCCCGGACACTGAAGCTTTCTTT.

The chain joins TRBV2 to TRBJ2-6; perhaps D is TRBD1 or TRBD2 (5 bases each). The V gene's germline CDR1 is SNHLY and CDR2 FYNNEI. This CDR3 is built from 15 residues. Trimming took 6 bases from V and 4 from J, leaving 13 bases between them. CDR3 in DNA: TGTGCCAGCAGGGATGATGGGACCGGGGCCAACGTCCTGACTTTC. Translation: CASRDDGTGANVLTF.

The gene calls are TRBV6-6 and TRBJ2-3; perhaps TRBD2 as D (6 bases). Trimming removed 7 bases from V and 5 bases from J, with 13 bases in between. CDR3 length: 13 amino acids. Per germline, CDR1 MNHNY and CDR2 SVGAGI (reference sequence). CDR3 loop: CASKPGGVDTQYF. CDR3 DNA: TGTGCCAGCAAGCCCGGGGGTGTAGATACGCAGTATTTT.

CDR3 amino acids: CSEDGRGTQYF. The CDR3 DNA reads as TGCAGTGAGGACGGCCGTGGGACCCAGTACTTC. The gene calls are TRBV20-1 and TRBJ2-5; D not certain. Germline values: CDR1 DFQATT, CDR2 SNEGSKA (reference sequence). Trimming took off 7 bases at V and 7 bases at J, with 13 bases between the two ends. CDR3 length equals 11 residues.

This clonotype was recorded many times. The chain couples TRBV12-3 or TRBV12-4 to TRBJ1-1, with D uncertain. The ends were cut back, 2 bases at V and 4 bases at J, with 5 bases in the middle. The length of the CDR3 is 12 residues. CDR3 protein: CASSLFSTEAFF. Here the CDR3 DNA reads TGTGCCAGCAGTTTATTTTCCACTGAAGCTTTCTTT.

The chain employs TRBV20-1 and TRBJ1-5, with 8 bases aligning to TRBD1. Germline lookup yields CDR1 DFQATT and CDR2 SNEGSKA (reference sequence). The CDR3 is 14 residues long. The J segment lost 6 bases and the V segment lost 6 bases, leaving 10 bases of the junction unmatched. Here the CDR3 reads CSAGYRGFGQPQHF. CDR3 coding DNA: TGCAGTGCGGGTTACAGGGGGTTCGGTCAGCCCCAGCATTTT.

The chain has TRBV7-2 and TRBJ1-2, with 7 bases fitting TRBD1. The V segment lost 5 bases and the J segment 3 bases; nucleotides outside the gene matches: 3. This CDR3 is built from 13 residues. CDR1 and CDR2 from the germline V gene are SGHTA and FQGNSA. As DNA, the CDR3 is TGTGCCAGCAGCGTCGGACAGGACTATGGCTACACCTTC. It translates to CASSVGQDYGYTF. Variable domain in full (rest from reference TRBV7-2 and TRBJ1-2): GAGVSQSPSNKVTEKGKDVELRCDPISGHTALYWYRQSLGQGLEFLIYFQGNSAPDKSGLPSDRFSAERTGGSVSTLTIQRTQQEDSAVYLCASSVGQDYGYTFGSGTRLTVV.

The CDR3 DNA sequence: TGCAGCGTCGTCGTCCGGGATAATGAAAAACTGTTTTTT. Translated, it gives CSVVVRDNEKLFF. The chain couples TRBV29-1 to TRBJ1-4, with no clear D. Germline-derived CDR1 and CDR2 are SQVTM and ANQGSEA. This CDR3 contains 13 residues. The V gene lost 6 bases and the J gene lost 4 bases, with 12 bases spanning the gap.

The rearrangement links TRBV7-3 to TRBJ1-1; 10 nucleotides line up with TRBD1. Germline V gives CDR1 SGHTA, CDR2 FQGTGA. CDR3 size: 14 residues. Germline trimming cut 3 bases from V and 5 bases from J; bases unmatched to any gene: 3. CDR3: CASSLTGGLTEAFF. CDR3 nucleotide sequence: TGTGCCAGCAGCTTGACAGGGGGCTTAACTGAAGCTTTCTTT.

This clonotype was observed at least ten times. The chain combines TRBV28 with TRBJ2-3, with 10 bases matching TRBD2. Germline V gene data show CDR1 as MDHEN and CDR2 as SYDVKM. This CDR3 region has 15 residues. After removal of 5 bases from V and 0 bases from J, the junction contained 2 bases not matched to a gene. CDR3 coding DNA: TGTGCCAGCAGTCTAGCGGGGGCTAGCACAGATACGCAGTATTTT. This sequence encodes CASSLAGASTDTQYF.

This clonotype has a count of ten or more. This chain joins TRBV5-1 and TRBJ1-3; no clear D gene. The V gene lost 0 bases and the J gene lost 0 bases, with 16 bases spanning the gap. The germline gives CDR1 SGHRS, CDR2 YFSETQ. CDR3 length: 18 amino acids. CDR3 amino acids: CASSLGFSGGYSGNTIYF. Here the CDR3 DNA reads TGCGCCAGCAGCTTGGGGTTTAGTGGCGGATACTCTGGAAACACCATATATTTT.

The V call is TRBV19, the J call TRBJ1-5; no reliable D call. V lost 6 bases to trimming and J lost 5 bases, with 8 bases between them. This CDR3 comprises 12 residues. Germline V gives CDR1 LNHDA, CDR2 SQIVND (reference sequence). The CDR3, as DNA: TGTGCCAGTAGAGTAGAGGATCAGCCCCAGCATTTT. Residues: CASRVEDQPQHF.

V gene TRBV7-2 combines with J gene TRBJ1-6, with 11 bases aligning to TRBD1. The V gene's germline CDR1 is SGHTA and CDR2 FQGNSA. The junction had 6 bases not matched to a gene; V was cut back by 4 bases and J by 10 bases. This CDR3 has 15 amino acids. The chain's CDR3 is CASSYPGQGGSPLHF. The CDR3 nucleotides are TGTGCCAGCAGCTATCCGGGACAGGGGGGATCACCCCTCCACTTT.